This TCR beta chain was recovered during a study of blood T cells in healthy people across ages. The study, taken as a whole, reports: TCR beta diversity, measured per million T cells, fell in a roughly linear way with age. The unsorted PBMCs prevented any conclusive comparison of naive versus antigen-experienced cells.

Sample-barcoded 5' priming and a J-beta primer mix drove a second PCR of about 7 to 11 cycles. TCRdb reanalysed the 5' RACE reads using MiXCR and keeps one entry per CDR3 protein. This sample has approximately 1,700,000 distinct CDR3 sequences, with 30% to 40% found just once. This clonotype was detected once. Its antigen remains unknown. Each sample had at least 6 million PBMCs isolated. Trimming shortened V by 6 bases and J by 8 bases, and 16 bases separated the two germline ends. The length of the CDR3 is 13 residues. Germline-derived CDR1 and CDR2 are DFQATT and SNEGSKA (reference sequence). Input material: blood. V usage is TRBV20-1 and J usage is TRBJ1-4; tentatively, D is TRBD1 (5 bases). The receptor was isolated from a human donor in good health. The CDR3: CSAPGAGREKLFF. In DNA form, the CDR3 reads TGCAGTGCGCCCGGGGCAGGGAGAGAAAAACTGTTTTTT.